This TCR beta chain was retrieved from a study of graft-versus-host responses after intestinal transplantation. Study information: Those transplanted obtained multivisceral, liver-intestinal, or isolated intestinal grafts. Uniformly, recipients were administered anti-thymocyte globulin induction with subsequent tacrolimus and steroids for around three years.

Details on this clone: What it binds is not known.

Study-level points and caveats: Early post-transplant HvG declines tracked with peak circulating GvH clone levels. Recipient marrow contained GvH clones, some of which appeared first in ileum or blood.

This CDR3 comprises 16 residues. From germline, CDR1 is SGHAT and CDR2 FQNNGV. V shed 4 bases and J 1 base; nucleotides not matched to a gene: 8. Sequencing was performed with immunoSEQ multiplex PCR; in TCRdb, only in-frame clones are kept and a portion is missing. The sample shows some 130,000 clones, about 93% of them seen only once. The V call is TRBV11-2, the J call TRBJ1-2; 8 bases are shared with TRBD1. The sequence was obtained from a human donor who received an intestinal transplant. The sequenced sample was unstimulated CD4+ T cells sorted from spleen or lymph node cells, obtained before intestinal transplant. DNA for the CDR3: TGTGCCAGCAGCTCCACCGGACAGGGCTTTAACTATGGCTACACCTTC. This codes for CASSSTGQGFNYGYTF.